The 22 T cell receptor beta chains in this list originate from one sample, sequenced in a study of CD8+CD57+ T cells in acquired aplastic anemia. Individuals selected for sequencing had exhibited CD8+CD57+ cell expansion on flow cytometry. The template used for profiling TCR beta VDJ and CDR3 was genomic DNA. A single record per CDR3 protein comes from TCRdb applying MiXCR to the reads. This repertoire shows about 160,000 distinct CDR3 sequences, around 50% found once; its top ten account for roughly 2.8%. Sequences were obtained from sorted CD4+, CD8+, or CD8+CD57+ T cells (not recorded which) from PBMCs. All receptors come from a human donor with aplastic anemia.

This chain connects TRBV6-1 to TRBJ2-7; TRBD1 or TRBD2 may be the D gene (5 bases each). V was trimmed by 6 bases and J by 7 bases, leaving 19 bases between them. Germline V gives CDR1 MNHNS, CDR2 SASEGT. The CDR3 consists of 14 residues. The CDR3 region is CASSSQGELGEQYF. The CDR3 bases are TGTGCCAGCAGCTCACAAGGGGAGTTGGGGGAGCAGTACTTC.

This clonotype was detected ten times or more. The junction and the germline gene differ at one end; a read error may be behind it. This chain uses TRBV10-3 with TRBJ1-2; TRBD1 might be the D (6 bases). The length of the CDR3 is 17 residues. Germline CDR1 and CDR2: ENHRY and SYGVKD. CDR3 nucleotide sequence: TGTGCCAGCAGTGAGGGGAGGTGGCGGGGGGCACACTATGGCTACACCTTC. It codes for CASSEGRWRGAHYGYTF.

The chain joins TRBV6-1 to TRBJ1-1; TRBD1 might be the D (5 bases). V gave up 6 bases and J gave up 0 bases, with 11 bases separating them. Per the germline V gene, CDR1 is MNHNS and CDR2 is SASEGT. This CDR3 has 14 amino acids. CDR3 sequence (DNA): TGTGCCAGCAGCGTAGACAGTATGAACACTGAAGCTTTCTTT. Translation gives CASSVDSMNTEAFF.

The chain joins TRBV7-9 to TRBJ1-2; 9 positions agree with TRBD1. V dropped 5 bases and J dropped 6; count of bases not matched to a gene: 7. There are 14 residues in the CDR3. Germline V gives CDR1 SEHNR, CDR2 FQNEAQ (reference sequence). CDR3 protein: CASSPGTGIDGYTF. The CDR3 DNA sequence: TGTGCCAGCAGCCCTGGGACAGGGATTGATGGCTACACCTTC.

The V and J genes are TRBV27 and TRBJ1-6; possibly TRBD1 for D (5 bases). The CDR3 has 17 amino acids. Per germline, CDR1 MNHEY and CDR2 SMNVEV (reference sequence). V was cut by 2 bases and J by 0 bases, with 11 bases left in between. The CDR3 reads CASSLGAASSYNSPLHF. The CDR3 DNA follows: TGTGCCAGCAGTTTAGGGGCGGCGAGCTCCTATAATTCACCCCTCCACTTT.

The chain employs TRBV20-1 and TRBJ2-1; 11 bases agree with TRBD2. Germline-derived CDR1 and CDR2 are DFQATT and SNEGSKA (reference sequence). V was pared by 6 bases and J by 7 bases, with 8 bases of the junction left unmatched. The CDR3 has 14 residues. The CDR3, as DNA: TGCAGTGCCCCCCTACTAGCGGGAGTTAATGAGCAGTTCTTC. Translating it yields CSAPLLAGVNEQFF.

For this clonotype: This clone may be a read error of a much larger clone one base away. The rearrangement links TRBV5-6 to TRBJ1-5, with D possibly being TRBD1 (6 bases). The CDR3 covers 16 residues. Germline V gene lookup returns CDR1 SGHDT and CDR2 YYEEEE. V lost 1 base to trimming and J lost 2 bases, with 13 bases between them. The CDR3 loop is CASSLWGQGCNQPQHF. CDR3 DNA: TGTGCCAGCAGCTTGTGGGGTCAGGGGTGCAATCAGCCCCAGCATTTT.

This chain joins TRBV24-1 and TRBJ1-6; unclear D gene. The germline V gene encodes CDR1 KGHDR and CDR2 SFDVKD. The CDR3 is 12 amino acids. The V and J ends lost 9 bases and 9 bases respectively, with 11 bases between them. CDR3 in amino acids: CATVVMSSPLHF. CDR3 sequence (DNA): TGTGCCACCGTCGTTATGAGTTCACCCCTCCACTTT.

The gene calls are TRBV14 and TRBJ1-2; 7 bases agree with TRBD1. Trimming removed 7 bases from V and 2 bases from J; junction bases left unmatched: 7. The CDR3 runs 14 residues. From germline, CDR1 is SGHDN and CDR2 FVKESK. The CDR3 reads CASTRQGTNYGYTF. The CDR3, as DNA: TGTGCCAGCACCCGACAGGGCACCAACTATGGCTACACCTTC.

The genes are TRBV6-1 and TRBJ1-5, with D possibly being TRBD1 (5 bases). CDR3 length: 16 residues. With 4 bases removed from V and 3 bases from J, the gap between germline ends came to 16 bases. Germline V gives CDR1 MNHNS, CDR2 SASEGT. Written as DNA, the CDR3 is TGTGCCAGCAGTGCCCCGCCCCGGGGGAACAATCAGCCCCAGCATTTT. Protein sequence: CASSAPPRGNNQPQHF.

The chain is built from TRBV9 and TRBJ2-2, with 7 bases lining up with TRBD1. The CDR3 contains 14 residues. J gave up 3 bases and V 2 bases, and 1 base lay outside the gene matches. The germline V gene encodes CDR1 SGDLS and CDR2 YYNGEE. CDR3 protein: CASSVGTDTGELFF. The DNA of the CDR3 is TGTGCCAGCAGCGTCGGGACAGACACCGGGGAGCTGTTTTTT.

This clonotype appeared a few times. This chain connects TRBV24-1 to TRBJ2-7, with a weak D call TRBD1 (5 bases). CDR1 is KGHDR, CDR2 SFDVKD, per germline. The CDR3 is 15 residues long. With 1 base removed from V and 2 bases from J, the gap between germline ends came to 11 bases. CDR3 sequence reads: CATSDFRRAPYEQYF. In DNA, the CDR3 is TGTGCCACCAGTGATTTCCGCAGGGCCCCCTACGAGCAGTACTTC.

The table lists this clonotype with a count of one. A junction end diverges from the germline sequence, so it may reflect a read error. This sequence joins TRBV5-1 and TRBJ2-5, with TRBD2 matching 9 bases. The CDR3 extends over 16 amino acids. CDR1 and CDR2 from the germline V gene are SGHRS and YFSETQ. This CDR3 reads CAISPRSGRGQETQYF. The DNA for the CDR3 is TGCGCCATCAGCCCTCGTAGCGGGAGAGGCCAAGAGACCCAGTACTTC.

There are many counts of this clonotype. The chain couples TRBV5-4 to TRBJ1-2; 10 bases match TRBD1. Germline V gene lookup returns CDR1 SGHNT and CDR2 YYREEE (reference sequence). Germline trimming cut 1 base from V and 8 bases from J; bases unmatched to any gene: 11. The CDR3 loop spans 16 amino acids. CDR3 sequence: CASSLLDRGHGSGYTF. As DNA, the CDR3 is TGTGCCAGCAGCTTGCTAGACAGGGGGCACGGGAGCGGCTACACCTTC.

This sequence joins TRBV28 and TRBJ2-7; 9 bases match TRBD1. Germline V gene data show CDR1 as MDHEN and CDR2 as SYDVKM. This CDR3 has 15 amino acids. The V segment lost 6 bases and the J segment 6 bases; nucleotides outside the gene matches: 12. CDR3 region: CASSPLGTGILEQYF. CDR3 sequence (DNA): TGTGCCAGCAGCCCCCTAGGGACAGGGATACTCGAGCAGTACTTC.

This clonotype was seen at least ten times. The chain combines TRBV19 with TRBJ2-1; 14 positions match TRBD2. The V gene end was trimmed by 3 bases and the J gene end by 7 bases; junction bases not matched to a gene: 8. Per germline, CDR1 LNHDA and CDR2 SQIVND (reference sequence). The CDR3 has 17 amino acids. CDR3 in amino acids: CASSIPGLAGGGNEQFF. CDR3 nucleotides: TGTGCCAGTAGTATTCCCGGACTAGCGGGAGGAGGGAATGAGCAGTTCTTC.

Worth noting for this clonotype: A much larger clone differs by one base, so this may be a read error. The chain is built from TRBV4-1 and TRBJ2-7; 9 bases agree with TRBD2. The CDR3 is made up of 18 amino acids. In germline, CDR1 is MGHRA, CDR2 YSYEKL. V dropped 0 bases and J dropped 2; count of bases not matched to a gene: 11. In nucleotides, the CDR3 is TGCGCCAGCAGCCAAGAACCCTGGGCGGGAGGGGCTCCCTACGAGCAGTACTTC. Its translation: CASSQEPWAGGAPYEQYF.

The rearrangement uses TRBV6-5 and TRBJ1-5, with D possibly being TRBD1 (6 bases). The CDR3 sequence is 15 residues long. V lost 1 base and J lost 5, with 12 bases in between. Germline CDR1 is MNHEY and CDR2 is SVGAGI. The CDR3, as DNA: TGTGCCAGCAGTTACTATCGGCCAGGGGATCAGCCCCAGCATTTT. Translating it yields CASSYYRPGDQPQHF.

The CDR3 spells CASSPRRRDREPSNYGYTF. CDR3 DNA: TGCGCCAGCAGCCCCCGAAGACGTGACAGGGAGCCCTCTAACTATGGCTACACCTTC. The V gene is TRBV5-1, the J gene TRBJ1-2; 7 bases line up with TRBD1. Germline V gene sequence: CDR1 SGHRS, CDR2 YFSETQ. The CDR3 spans 19 residues. Trimming removed 4 bases from V and 0 bases from J; junction bases left unmatched: 18.

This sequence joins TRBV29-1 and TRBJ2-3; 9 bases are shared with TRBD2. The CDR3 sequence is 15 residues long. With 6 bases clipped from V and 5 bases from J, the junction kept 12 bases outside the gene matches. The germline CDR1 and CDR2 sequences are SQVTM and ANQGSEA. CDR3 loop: CSVTKRGGAEDTQYF. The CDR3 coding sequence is TGCAGCGTGACCAAGCGCGGGGGGGCCGAAGATACGCAGTATTTT.

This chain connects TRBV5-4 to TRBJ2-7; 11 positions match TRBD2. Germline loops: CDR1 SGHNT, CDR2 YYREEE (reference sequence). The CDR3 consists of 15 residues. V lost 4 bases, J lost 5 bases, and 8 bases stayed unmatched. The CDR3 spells CASSAKTSGEDEQYF. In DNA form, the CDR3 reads TGTGCCAGCAGCGCCAAGACTAGCGGGGAGGACGAGCAGTACTTC.

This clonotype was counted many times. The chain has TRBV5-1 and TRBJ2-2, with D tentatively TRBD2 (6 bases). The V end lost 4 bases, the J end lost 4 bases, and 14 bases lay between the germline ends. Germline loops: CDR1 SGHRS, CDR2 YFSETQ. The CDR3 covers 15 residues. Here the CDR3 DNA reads TGCGCCAGCAGCCCCGCGGCGGGAACCACCGGGGAGCTGTTTTTT. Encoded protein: CASSPAAGTTGELFF.